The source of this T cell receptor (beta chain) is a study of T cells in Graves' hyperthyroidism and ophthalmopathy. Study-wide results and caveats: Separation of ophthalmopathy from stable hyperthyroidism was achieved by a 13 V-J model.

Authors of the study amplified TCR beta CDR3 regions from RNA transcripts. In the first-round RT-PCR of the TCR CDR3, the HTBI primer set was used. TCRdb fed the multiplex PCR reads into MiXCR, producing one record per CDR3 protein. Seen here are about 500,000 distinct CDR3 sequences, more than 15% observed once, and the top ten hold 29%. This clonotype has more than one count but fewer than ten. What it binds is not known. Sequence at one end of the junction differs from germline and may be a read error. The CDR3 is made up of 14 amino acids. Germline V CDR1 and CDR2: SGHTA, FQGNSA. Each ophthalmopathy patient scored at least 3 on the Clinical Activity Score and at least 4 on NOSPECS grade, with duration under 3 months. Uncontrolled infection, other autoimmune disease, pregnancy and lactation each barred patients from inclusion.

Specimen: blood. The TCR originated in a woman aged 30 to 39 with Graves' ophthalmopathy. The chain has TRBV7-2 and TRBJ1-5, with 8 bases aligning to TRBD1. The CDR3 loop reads CASSRDRIDQPKHF. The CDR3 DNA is TGTGCCAGCAGCCGGGACAGGATCGATCAGCCCAAGCATTTT.